The 5 T cell receptor beta chains given below trace back to one sample, sequenced in a study of T cell repertoires in cytomegalovirus infection. No antigens are known for them. In TCRdb, the reads were re-called with MiXCR into one record per CDR3 protein. The sample holds more than 250,000 distinct CDR3 sequences, just under 25% seen once. The sample here was cultured PBMCs, taken from culture after CMV antigen stimulation. The receptors shown here come from a human donor in good health (CMV status not recorded). Some clones in this sample may be carry-over from other donors' samples.

This clonotype showed up many times. The V gene is TRBV10-3, the J gene TRBJ2-1, with 14 bases lining up with TRBD2. This CDR3 region has 18 residues. V dropped 7 bases and J dropped 1; count of bases not matched to a gene: 9. Per germline, CDR1 ENHRY and CDR2 SYGVKD. The CDR3 reads CAITPGTSGSRSYNEQFF. The DNA for the CDR3 is TGTGCCATCACCCCCGGGACTAGCGGGAGCCGTTCCTACAATGAGCAGTTCTTC.

This clonotype was counted at least ten times. V is TRBV7-6 and J is TRBJ2-5; 7 positions agree with TRBD2. Germline loops: CDR1 SGHVS, CDR2 FNYEAQ. J lost 4 bases, V lost 7 bases, and 15 bases had no gene match. CDR3 length: 16 residues. CDR3 nucleotide sequence: TGTGCCAGCACGCTGGGGGGGGGTCCAAAGGGAGAGACCCAGTACTTC. Residues: CASTLGGGPKGETQYF.

This clonotype was found a few times. The chain links TRBV20-1 to TRBJ2-3; D unclear. In germline, CDR1 is DFQATT, CDR2 SNEGSKA (reference sequence). This CDR3 spans 12 amino acids. The V gene lost 3 bases and the J gene lost 4 bases, with 8 bases spanning the gap. The CDR3 here is CSASIGADTQYF. The CDR3, as DNA: TGCAGTGCTAGCATTGGGGCAGATACGCAGTATTTT.

This clonotype occurred a few times. This chain connects TRBV7-2 to TRBJ2-1; 8 bases match TRBD2. Trimming at V came to 3 bases and at J to 9 bases, leaving 4 bases not matched to a gene. The germline CDR1 and CDR2 sequences are SGHTA and FQGNSA. CDR3 length equals 13 residues. The CDR3 loop is CASSFREGTEQFF. The CDR3 nucleotides are TGTGCCAGCAGCTTCCGGGAGGGCACTGAGCAGTTCTTC. Using reference TRBV7-2 and TRBJ2-1 for the parts outside the CDR3, the full variable domain is GAGVSQSPSNKVTEKGKDVELRCDPISGHTALYWYRQSLGQGLEFLIYFQGNSAPDKSGLPSDRFSAERTGGSVSTLTIQRTQQEDSAVYLCASSFREGTEQFFGPGTRLTVL.

This clonotype was observed a few times. The V gene is TRBV6-2 or TRBV6-3, the J gene TRBJ2-1; 10 nucleotides align to TRBD2. Trimming at V came to 0 bases and at J to 9 bases, leaving 14 bases not matched to a gene. The CDR3 sequence is 18 residues long. Looked up from germline, CDR1 is MNHEY and CDR2 is SVGEGT. CDR3 nucleotides: TGTGCCAGCAGTTACTCGAGTCTTGGAGCGGGAGGGCTAAGTGAGCAGTTCTTC. This encodes CASSYSSLGAGGLSEQFF.